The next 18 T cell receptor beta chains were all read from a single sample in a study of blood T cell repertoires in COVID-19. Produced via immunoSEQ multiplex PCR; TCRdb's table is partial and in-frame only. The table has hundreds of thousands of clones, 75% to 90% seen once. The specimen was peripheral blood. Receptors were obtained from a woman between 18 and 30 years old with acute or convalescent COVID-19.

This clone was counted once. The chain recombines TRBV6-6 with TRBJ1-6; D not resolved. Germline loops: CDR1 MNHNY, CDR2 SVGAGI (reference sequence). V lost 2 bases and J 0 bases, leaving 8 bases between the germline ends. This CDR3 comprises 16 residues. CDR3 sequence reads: CASSYDGSSYNSPLHF. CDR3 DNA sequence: TGTGCCAGCAGTTACGACGGGAGCTCCTATAATTCACCCCTCCACTTT.

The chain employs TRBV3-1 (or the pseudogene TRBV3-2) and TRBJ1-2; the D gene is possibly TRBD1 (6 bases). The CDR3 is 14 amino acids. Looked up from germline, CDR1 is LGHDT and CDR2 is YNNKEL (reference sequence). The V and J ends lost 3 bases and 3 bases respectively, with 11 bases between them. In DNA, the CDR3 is TGTGCCAGCAGCCAGGCAGGGGTCTACTATGGCTACACCTTC. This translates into CASSQAGVYYGYTF.

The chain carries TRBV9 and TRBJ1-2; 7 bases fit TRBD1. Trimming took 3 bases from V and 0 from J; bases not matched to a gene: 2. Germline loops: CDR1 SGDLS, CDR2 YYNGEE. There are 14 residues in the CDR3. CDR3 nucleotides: TGTGCCAGCAGCGCGACAGGGACTAACTATGGCTACACCTTC. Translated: CASSATGTNYGYTF.

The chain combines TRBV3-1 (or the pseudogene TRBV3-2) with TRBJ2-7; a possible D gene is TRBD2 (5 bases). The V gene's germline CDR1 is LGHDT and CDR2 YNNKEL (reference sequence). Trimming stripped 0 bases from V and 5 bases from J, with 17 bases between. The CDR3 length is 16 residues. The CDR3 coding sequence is TGTGCCAGCAGCCAAGATCCGCCGGGCTCGACTAACGAGCAGTACTTC. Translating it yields CASSQDPPGSTNEQYF.

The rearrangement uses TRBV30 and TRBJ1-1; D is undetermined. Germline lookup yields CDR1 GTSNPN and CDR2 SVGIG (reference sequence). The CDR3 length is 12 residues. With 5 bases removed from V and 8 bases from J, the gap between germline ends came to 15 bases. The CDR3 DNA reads TGTGCCTGGGGGAGGCTCCCCCCGGAAGCTTTCTTT. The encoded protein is CAWGRLPPEAFF.

CDR3 in amino acids: CASSQDLSSGTQYF. The DNA of the CDR3 is TGTGCCAGCAGCCAAGATCTGAGTAGCGGTACGCAGTATTTT. The J gene is TRBJ2-3, the V gene TRBV4-2; a weak D match, TRBD2 (6 bases). Germline CDR1 LGHNA, CDR2 YNFKEQ. Trimming left V 0 bases short and J 8 bases short, with 12 bases between. The CDR3 totals 14 residues.

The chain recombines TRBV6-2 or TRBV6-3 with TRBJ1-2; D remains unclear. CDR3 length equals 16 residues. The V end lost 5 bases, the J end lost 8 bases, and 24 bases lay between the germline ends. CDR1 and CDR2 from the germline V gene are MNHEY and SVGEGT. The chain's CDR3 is CASSQLWSGPPPGYTF. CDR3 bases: TGTGCCAGCAGTCAGTTGTGGTCTGGGCCACCCCCGGGCTACACCTTC.

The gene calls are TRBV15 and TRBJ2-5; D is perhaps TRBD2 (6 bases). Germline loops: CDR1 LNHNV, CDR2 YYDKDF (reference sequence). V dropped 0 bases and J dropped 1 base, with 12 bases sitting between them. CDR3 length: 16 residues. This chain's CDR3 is CATSRDREVGQETQYF. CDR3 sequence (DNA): TGTGCCACCAGCAGAGACAGGGAGGTGGGCCAAGAGACCCAGTACTTC.

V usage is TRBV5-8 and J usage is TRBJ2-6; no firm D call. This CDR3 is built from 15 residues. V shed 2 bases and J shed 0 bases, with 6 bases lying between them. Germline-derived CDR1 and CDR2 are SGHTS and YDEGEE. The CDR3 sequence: CASSFRLSGANVLTF. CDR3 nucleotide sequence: TGTGCCAGCAGCTTCCGACTCTCTGGGGCCAACGTCCTGACTTTC.

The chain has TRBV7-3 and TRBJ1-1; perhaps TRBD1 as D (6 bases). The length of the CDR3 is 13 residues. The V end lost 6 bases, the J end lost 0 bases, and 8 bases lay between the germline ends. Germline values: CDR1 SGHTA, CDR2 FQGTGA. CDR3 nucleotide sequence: TGTGCCAGCAGACGACAGGTGAACACTGAAGCTTTCTTT. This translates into CASRRQVNTEAFF.

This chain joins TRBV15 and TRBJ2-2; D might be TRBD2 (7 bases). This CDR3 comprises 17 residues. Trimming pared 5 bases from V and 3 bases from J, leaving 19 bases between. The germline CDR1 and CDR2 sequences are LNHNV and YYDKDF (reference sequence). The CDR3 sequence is CATSDAITGGHTGELFF. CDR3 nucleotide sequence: TGTGCCACCAGCGATGCCATAACGGGGGGCCACACCGGGGAGCTGTTTTTT.

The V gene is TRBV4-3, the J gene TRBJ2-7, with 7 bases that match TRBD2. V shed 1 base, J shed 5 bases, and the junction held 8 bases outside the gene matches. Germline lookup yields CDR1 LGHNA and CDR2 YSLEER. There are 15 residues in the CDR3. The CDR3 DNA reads TGCGCCAGCAGCCAAGGGACTAGGCGAGGGGACGAGCAGTACTTC. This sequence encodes CASSQGTRRGDEQYF.

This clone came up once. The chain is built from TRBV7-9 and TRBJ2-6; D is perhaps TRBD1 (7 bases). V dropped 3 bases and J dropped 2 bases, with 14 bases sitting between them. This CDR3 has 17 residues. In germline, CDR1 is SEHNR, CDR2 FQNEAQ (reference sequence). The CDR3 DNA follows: TGTGCCAGCAGCTTCCCGGAGGGGGCTGCTGGGGCCAACGTCCTGACTTTC. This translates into CASSFPEGAAGANVLTF.

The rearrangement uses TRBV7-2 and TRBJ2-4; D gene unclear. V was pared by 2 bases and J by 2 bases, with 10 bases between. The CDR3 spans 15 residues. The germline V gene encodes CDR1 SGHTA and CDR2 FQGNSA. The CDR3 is CASSLLDGSKNIQYF. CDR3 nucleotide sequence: TGTGCCAGCAGCTTACTAGACGGATCCAAAAACATTCAGTACTTC.

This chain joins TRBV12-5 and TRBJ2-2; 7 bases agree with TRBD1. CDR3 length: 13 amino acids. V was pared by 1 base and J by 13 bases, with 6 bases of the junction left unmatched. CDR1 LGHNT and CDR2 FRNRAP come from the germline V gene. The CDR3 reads CASGLESGGGLFF. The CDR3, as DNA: TGTGCTAGTGGTTTGGAGTCAGGGGGTGGGCTGTTTTTT.

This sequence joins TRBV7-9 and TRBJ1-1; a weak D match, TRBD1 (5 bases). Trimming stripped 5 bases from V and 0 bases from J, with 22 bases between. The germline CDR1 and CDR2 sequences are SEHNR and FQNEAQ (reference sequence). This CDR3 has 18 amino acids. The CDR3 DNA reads TGTGCCAGCAGCCCGAGGGTCAAGGGCGGGGGGATGAACACTGAAGCTTTCTTT. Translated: CASSPRVKGGGMNTEAFF. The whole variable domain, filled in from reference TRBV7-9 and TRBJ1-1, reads DTGVSQNPRHKITKRGQNVTFRCDPISEHNRLYWYRQTLGQGPEFLTYFQNEAQLEKSRLLSDRFSAERPKGSFSTLEIQRTEQGDSAMYLCASSPRVKGGGMNTEAFFGQGTRLTVV.

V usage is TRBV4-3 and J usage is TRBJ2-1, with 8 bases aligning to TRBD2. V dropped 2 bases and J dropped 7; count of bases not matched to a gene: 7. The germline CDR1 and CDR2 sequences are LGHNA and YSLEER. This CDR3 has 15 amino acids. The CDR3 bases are TGCGCCAGCAGCCAAAAATCAAGCGGGGGAAATGAGCAGTTCTTC. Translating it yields CASSQKSSGGNEQFF.

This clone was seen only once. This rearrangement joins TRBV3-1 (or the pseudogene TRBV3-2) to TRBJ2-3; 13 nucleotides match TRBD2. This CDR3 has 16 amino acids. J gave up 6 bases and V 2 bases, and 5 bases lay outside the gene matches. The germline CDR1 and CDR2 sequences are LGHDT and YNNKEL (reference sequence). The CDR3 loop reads CASSQSLAGGFDTQYF. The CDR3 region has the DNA TGTGCCAGCAGCCAATCACTAGCGGGGGGGTTCGATACGCAGTATTTT.